Below, 27 T cell receptor beta chains from the same sample are listed, as sequenced in a study of Graves' ophthalmopathy and Graves' hyperthyroidism. RNA served as the template for amplifying TCR beta CDR3 regions. After a first-round RT-PCR with HTBI primers, a second-round multiplex PCR was run. TCRdb re-called the multiplex PCR reads through MiXCR, storing one row per CDR3 protein. In the table there are some 240,000 distinct CDR3 sequences, around 50% of which are singletons. Material: peripheral blood. The receptors stem from an adult man with Graves' ophthalmopathy.

This clonotype showed up just once. At one boundary the junction diverges from the germline segment, which might be a read error. The chain couples TRBV12-3 or TRBV12-4 to TRBJ2-5; the D is unclear. This CDR3 is built from 8 residues. DNA for the CDR3: TGTGCCATCAGTGACTTGGACTTC. Translating gives CAISDLDF.

The chain combines TRBV7-9 with TRBJ2-5, with D unclear. The CDR3 covers 14 residues. The germline V gene has CDR1 SEHNR and CDR2 FQNEAQ (reference sequence). The V and J ends lost 5 bases and 2 bases respectively, with 12 bases between them. The CDR3 bases are TGTGCCAGCAGCCGAGCAGGTTCGCAAGAGACCCAGTACTTC. Encoded protein: CASSRAGSQETQYF.

The chain is built from TRBV10-3 and TRBJ2-3; 9 positions agree with TRBD2. The ends lost 8 bases at V and 4 bases at J; junction bases unmatched: 7. Germline CDR1 is ENHRY and CDR2 is SYGVKD. The CDR3 is 14 residues long. CDR3 loop: CAIGAGGRADTQYF. The CDR3 DNA reads TGTGCCATCGGGGCGGGGGGGCGAGCAGATACGCAGTATTTT.

This clonotype was observed at least ten times. The V gene is TRBV24-1, the J gene TRBJ2-6, with D unresolved. CDR3 length equals 16 residues. The ends were cut back, 2 bases at V and 1 base at J, with 8 bases in the middle. CDR1 and CDR2 from the germline V gene are KGHDR and SFDVKD. This CDR3 reads CATSDSSGSGANVLTF. In DNA, the CDR3 is TGTGCCACCAGTGATTCGTCCGGGTCTGGGGCCAACGTCCTGACTTTC.

The genes are TRBV7-3 and TRBJ1-4; 7 nucleotides line up with TRBD1. Germline-derived CDR1 and CDR2 are SGHTA and FQGTGA. Trimming at V came to 6 bases and at J to 10 bases, leaving 11 bases not matched to a gene. The CDR3 consists of 14 residues. The CDR3 protein is CASRFDRVVGKLFF. The DNA for the CDR3 is TGTGCCAGCAGATTCGACAGGGTGGTCGGAAAACTGTTTTTT.

On this clonotype: A much bigger clone sits one base away, suggesting this may be a read error. Without the conserved terminal phenylalanine or tryptophan, this CDR3 likely stems from a read error. As DNA, the CDR3 is TGCGCCAGCAGTGACAGAGCGTACCAAGAGACCCAGTACTAC. Its protein is CASSDRAYQETQYY. The chain employs TRBV10-2 and TRBJ2-5, with D unresolved. Germline V CDR1 and CDR2: WSHSY, SAAADI. The CDR3 is made up of 14 amino acids. Trimming stripped 3 bases from V and 0 bases from J, with 8 bases between.

V usage is TRBV6-5 and J usage is TRBJ1-5, with 9 bases that match TRBD1. This CDR3 contains 15 residues. The V gene's germline CDR1 is MNHEY and CDR2 SVGAGI. V trimming: 7 bases; J trimming: 5 bases; junction bases outside the gene matches: 9. In DNA, the CDR3 is TGTGCCAGCACGAACTGGGACAGGGACGATCAGCCCCAGCATTTT. Protein product: CASTNWDRDDQPQHF.

Points on this clonotype: At one end, the junction sequence differs from germline, possibly due to a read error. The chain links TRBV10-1 to TRBJ1-1; D remains ambiguous. Germline V gives CDR1 WNHNN, CDR2 SYGVQD (reference sequence). The CDR3 loop spans 13 amino acids. The CDR3 region is CASSLELPTEAFF. In DNA, the CDR3 is TGTGCCAGCAGTTTAGAACTGCCCACTGAAGCTTTCTTT.

A few counts support this clonotype. This rearrangement joins TRBV9 to TRBJ2-7, with 10 nucleotides matching TRBD2. This CDR3 contains 14 residues. Looked up from germline, CDR1 is SGDLS and CDR2 is YYNGEE. The J segment lost 5 bases and the V segment lost 0 bases, leaving 2 bases of the junction unmatched. The CDR3 loop is CASSVDGLADEQYF. The CDR3 bases are TGTGCCAGCAGCGTAGATGGACTAGCGGACGAGCAGTACTTC.

This clonotype was detected many times. The rearrangement links TRBV7-9 to TRBJ2-7; a possible D gene is TRBD2 (6 bases). The CDR3 has 15 residues. CDR1 SEHNR and CDR2 FQNEAQ come from the germline V gene (reference sequence). The V gene lost 5 bases and the J gene lost 1 base, with 15 bases spanning the gap. CDR3 sequence reads: CASSPEFGRSYEQYF. CDR3 sequence (DNA): TGTGCCAGCAGCCCCGAATTTGGGAGGTCCTACGAGCAGTACTTC.

This chain links TRBV5-1 with TRBJ2-7; 14 nucleotides align to TRBD2. CDR1 is SGHRS and CDR2 is YFSETQ in the germline V gene. This CDR3 contains 19 residues. V shed 4 bases, J shed 5 bases, and the junction held 17 bases outside the gene matches. The DNA for the CDR3 is TGCGCCAGCAGCCCCGTGGCCTCGACTAGCGGGAGGGCCGTAGACGAGCAGTACTTC. Its protein is CASSPVASTSGRAVDEQYF. The full variable domain, rest sourced from reference TRBV5-1 and TRBJ2-7, is KAGVTQTPRYLIKTRGQQVTLSCSPISGHRSVSWYQQTPGQGLQFLFEYFSETQRNKGNFPGRFSGRQFSNSRSEMNVSTLELGDSALYLCASSPVASTSGRAVDEQYFGPGTRLTVT.

This clonotype has a count of ten or more. J is TRBJ1-3 and V is TRBV25-1; the D is unclear. CDR3 length equals 15 residues. V was cut by 3 bases and J by 0 bases, with 9 bases left in between. Germline V gene sequence: CDR1 MGHDK, CDR2 SYGVNS. The CDR3 nucleotides read TGTGCCAGCAGTGACGGTCCGAGCTCTGGAAACACCATATATTTT. Its protein is CASSDGPSSGNTIYF.

This clonotype came up many times. The chain combines TRBV20-1 with TRBJ1-2; 7 bases are a match to TRBD1. CDR1 and CDR2 from the germline V gene are DFQATT and SNEGSKA (reference sequence). CDR3 length equals 13 residues. V dropped 6 bases and J dropped 6; count of bases not matched to a gene: 10. The DNA for the CDR3 is TGCAGTGCCCTAGACAGGGTAGGGGATGGCTACACCTTC. It specifies CSALDRVGDGYTF.

This chain uses TRBV24-1 with TRBJ1-5; 9 nucleotides agree with TRBD1. Looked up from germline, CDR1 is KGHDR and CDR2 is SFDVKD. This CDR3 comprises 15 residues. V shed 4 bases, J shed 4 bases, and the junction held 4 bases outside the gene matches. The DNA for the CDR3 is TGTGCCACCAGTGAAGCGGGGACAGGGAATCAGCCCCAGCATTTT. Translating it yields CATSEAGTGNQPQHF.

This clonotype appeared a few times. The rearrangement links TRBV25-1 to TRBJ2-7; perhaps TRBD2 as D (6 bases). V was trimmed by 5 bases and J by 3 bases, leaving 14 bases between them. Germline CDR1 and CDR2: MGHDK and SYGVNS. This CDR3 spans 14 amino acids. The CDR3 loop is CASSKRADFYEQYF. CDR3 coding DNA: TGTGCCAGCAGTAAGCGGGCGGACTTCTACGAGCAGTACTTC.

The count of this clonotype is one. The V and J genes are TRBV9 and TRBJ2-7; 7 bases align to TRBD2. V dropped 3 bases and J dropped 6; count of bases not matched to a gene: 6. CDR1 and CDR2 from the germline V gene are SGDLS and YYNGEE. The CDR3 extends over 13 amino acids. CDR3 residues: CASSARDYGEQYF. CDR3 bases: TGTGCCAGCAGCGCCAGGGACTATGGCGAGCAGTACTTC.

This clonotype has only a few counts. The chain links TRBV7-9 to TRBJ1-5; TRBD1 is a possible D gene (6 bases). This CDR3 is built from 19 residues. Germline V lookup: CDR1 SEHNR, CDR2 FQNEAQ (reference sequence). V dropped 5 bases and J dropped 2 bases, with 25 bases sitting between them. In DNA, the CDR3 is TGTGCCAGCAGCCCCCTCGGGACAACGGGGAGTGTTGGCAATCAGCCCCAGCATTTT. It yields the protein CASSPLGTTGSVGNQPQHF.

The V call is TRBV19, the J call TRBJ1-3; no definite D call. The CDR3 loop spans 18 amino acids. Trimming removed 4 bases at V and 0 bases at J, with 19 bases between. The germline gives CDR1 LNHDA, CDR2 SQIVND (reference sequence). The DNA for the CDR3 is TGTGCCAGTAGTAGGAAAATCCGTGCCCTAAACTCTGGAAACACCATATATTTT. Encoded protein: CASSRKIRALNSGNTIYF. The full variable domain, in which reference TRBV19 and TRBJ1-3 provide the parts outside the CDR3, is DGGITQSPKYLFRKEGQNVTLSCEQNLNHDAMYWYRQDPGQGLRLIYYSQIVNDFQKGDIAEGYSVSREKKESFPLTVTSAQKNPTAFYLCASSRKIRALNSGNTIYFGEGSWLTVV.

This clonotype appeared a few times. V is TRBV6-5 and J is TRBJ1-2; D is uncertain. The germline V gene has CDR1 MNHEY and CDR2 SVGAGI. The CDR3 extends over 12 amino acids. Trimming left V 4 bases short and J 8 bases short, with 11 bases between. CDR3 residues: CASSLRGRGYTF. The CDR3 DNA sequence: TGTGCCAGCAGTTTACGAGGTCGCGGCTACACCTTC.

This clonotype appeared many times. The rearrangement joins TRBV2 to TRBJ1-4, with 7 bases that match TRBD1. In germline, CDR1 is SNHLY, CDR2 FYNNEI. The V and J ends lost 8 bases and 8 bases, in that order; junction bases with no gene match: 8. CDR3 length: 13 residues. In DNA, the CDR3 is TGTGCCAGCCAGACAGGGAAGAGAGAAAAACTGTTTTTT. Its protein is CASQTGKREKLFF.

The J gene is TRBJ2-7, the V gene TRBV7-6; tentatively, D is TRBD1 or TRBD2 (5 bases each). V was clipped by 6 bases and J by 2 bases, with 11 bases between them. The germline V gene has CDR1 SGHVS and CDR2 FNYEAQ. The CDR3 totals 13 residues. CDR3 loop: CASSPVGAYEQYF. The DNA of the CDR3 is TGTGCCAGCAGTCCCGTGGGGGCCTACGAGCAGTACTTC.

A few counts support this clonotype. The chain carries TRBV4-2 and TRBJ2-6; D might be TRBD2 (5 bases). CDR3 length: 17 amino acids. Germline values: CDR1 LGHNA, CDR2 YNFKEQ. Trimming removed 0 bases from V and 1 base from J, with 10 bases in between. Here the CDR3 reads CASSQELAQSGANVLTF. CDR3 in DNA: TGTGCCAGCAGCCAAGAGCTAGCCCAATCTGGGGCCAACGTCCTGACTTTC.

About this clonotype: The junction departs from the called germline gene at one end, perhaps through a read error. The CDR3 region is CASSQERSTDTQYF. The CDR3 DNA sequence: TGCGCCAGCAGTCAAGAACGTAGCACAGATACGCAGTATTTT. The chain has TRBV4-1 and TRBJ2-3; D call uncertain. Germline lookup yields CDR1 MGHRA and CDR2 YSYEKL. This CDR3 has 14 residues.

V is TRBV5-1 and J is TRBJ1-5; D is unresolved. V was trimmed by 0 bases and J by 7 bases, leaving 11 bases between them. The CDR3 sequence is 14 residues long. Germline CDR1 reads SGHRS; CDR2 reads YFSETQ. The CDR3 loop is CASSLGREDQPQHF. CDR3 sequence (DNA): TGCGCCAGCAGCTTGGGGAGGGAAGACCAGCCCCAGCATTTT.

V is TRBV5-4 and J is TRBJ1-2; D ambiguous. V gave up 2 bases and J gave up 6 bases, with 11 bases separating them. This CDR3 spans 13 amino acids. Germline CDR1 SGHNT, CDR2 YYREEE (reference sequence). The CDR3 DNA is TGTGCCAGCAGCTTTTGGCAGGCAAATGGCTACACCTTC. Translating it yields CASSFWQANGYTF.

Of note for this clonotype: A much larger clone differs from this one at a single base, so this may be a read error. This sequence joins TRBV5-1 and TRBJ1-2, with a possible D match to TRBD1 (5 bases). Between the trimmed V and J ends, which lost 4 bases and 2 bases, there was a span of 12 bases. CDR1 and CDR2 (germline): SGHRS, YFSETQ. The length of the CDR3 is 14 residues. CDR3 protein: CASSGGRSNYGYTF. In DNA, the CDR3 is TGCGCCAGCAGCGGGGGACGATCCAACTATGGCTACACCTTC.

The V gene is TRBV7-9, the J gene TRBJ1-4; TRBD1 matches 7 bases. The CDR3 has 18 amino acids. V lost 5 bases, J lost 0 bases, and 12 bases stayed unmatched. Germline V gives CDR1 SEHNR, CDR2 FQNEAQ (reference sequence). CDR3 DNA: TGTGCCAGCAGCCAAGAGGCCATAACAGGGGCAACTAATGAAAAACTGTTTTTT. It yields the protein CASSQEAITGATNEKLFF.